Sequencing of this T cell receptor (beta chain) was carried out in a study of blood T cells in healthy people across ages. Notes on the study in general: Age brought a roughly linear fall in TCR beta diversity measured per million T cells.

CDR3 length equals 13 residues. The germline V gene has CDR1 MDHEN and CDR2 SYDVKM. Between the trimmed V and J ends, which lost 10 bases and 4 bases, there was a span of 13 bases. Combining a sample-barcoded 5' primer with a J-beta primer mix, a second PCR ran for 7 to 11 cycles. Each TCR beta cDNA got a 12-nucleotide random molecular identifier. MiXCR, run by TCRdb on the 5' RACE reads, gives a single entry per CDR3 protein. The sample shows some 890,000 distinct CDR3 sequences, about 27% of them seen only once. For this clonotype: Its target is not known.

This same sample was also taken into another study, of T cells of mothers and their children.

This chain connects TRBV28 to TRBJ1-4; the D gene is possibly TRBD1 (6 bases). The receptor comes from a woman in her thirties or forties in good health. The source material was blood. In DNA form, the CDR3 reads TGTGCCACCTGCAGGGGAAATAATGAAAAACTGTTTTTT. This translates into CATCRGNNEKLFF.